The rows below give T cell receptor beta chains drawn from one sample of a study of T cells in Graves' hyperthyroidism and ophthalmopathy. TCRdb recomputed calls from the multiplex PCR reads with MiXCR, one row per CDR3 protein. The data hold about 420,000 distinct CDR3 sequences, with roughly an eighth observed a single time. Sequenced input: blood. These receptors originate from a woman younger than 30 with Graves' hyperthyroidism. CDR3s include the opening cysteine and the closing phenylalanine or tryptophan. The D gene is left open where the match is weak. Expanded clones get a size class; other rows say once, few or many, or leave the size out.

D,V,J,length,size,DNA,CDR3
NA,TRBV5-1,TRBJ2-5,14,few,TGCGCCAGCAGCTTGGCCGTACAGGGAAAGACCCAGTACTTC,CASSLAVQGKTQYF
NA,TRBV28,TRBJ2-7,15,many,TGTGCCAGCAGTTTATCAGGCCTAGCGTCGGGTGAGCAGTACTTC,CASSLSGLASGEQYF
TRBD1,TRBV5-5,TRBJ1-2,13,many,TGTGCCAGCAGCTCGGACAGGAGGTATGGCTACACCTTC,CASSSDRRYGYTF
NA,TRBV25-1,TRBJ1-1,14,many,TGTGCCAGCAGTGCAACGGGAAAGTACACTGAAGCTTTCTTT,CASSATGKYTEAFF
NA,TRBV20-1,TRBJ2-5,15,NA,TGCAGTGCTAGAGGGGGGGTTAGGGTCCAAGAGACCCAGTACTTC,CSARGGVRVQETQYF
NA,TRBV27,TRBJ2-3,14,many,TGTGCCAGCAGTCACAGGAGAAGCACAGATACGCAGTATTTT,CASSHRRSTDTQYF
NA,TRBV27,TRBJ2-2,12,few,TGTGCCAGCTTGGGCCTATCCGGGGAGCTGTTTTTT,CASLGLSGELFF
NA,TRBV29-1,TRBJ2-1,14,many,TGCAGCGCCCAAGTCCAGGAACCCTACAATGAGCAGTTCTTC,CSAQVQEPYNEQFF
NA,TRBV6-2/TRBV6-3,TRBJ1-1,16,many,TGTGCCAGCAGTTACGCTGGGCAGGGGATGAACACTGAAGCTTTCTTT,CASSYAGQGMNTEAFF
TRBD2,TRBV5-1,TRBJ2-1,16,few,TGCGCCAGCAGCCAGACTAGCGGGAGGGGGCTCTATGAGCAGTTCTTC,CASSQTSGRGLYEQFF
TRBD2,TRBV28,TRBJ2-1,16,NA,TGTGCCGGCAGGCTACCCTCTAGCGGGAGTGGGAATGAGCAGTTCTTC,CAGRLPSSGSGNEQFF
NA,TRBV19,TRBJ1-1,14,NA,TGTGCCAGTAGTATAATTGGGGTGAACACTGAAGCTTTCTTT,CASSIIGVNTEAFF
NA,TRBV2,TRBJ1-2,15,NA,TGTGCCAGCAGTGAAGTTCGCACAGTTGGGTATGGCTACACCTTC,CASSEVRTVGYGYTF
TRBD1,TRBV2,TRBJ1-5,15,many,TGTGCCAGCAGGGCCGGGACAGGGGTTAATCAGCCCCAGCATTTT,CASRAGTGVNQPQHF
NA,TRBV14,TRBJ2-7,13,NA,TGTGCCAGCAGCCAAGAGACAGCCTACGAGCAGTACTTC,CASSQETAYEQYF
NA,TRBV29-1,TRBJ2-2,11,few,TGCAGCGTCGCAACCACCGGGGAGCTGTTTTTT,CSVATTGELFF
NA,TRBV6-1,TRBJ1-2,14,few,TGTGCCAGCAGTGAGCCGACAGGCTTCTATGGCTACACCTTC,CASSEPTGFYGYTF
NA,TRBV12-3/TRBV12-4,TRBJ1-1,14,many,TGTGCCAGCAGAGTTTGGGGCGGGGACACTGAAGCTTTCTTT,CASRVWGGDTEAFF
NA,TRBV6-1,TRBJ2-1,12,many,TGTGCCAGCAGTGCAACAGGACATGAGCAGTTCTTC,CASSATGHEQFF
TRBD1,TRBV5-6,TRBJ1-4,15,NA,TGTGCCAGCAGCTTGGGACAGGGGGCGCAGGAAAAACTGTTTTTT,CASSLGQGAQEKLFF
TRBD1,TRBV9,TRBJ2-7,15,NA,TGTGCCAGCAGCTTAACAGCCGGGACAGGGGACGAGCAGTACTTC,CASSLTAGTGDEQYF
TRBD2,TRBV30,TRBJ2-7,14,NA,TGTGCCTGGGGGAGGGGTGGCGGGAGTGGAGAGCAGTACTTC,CAWGRGGGSGEQYF
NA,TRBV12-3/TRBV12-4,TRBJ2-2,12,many,TGTGCCAGCACGGGCGACACCGGGGAGCTGTTTTTT,CASTGDTGELFF
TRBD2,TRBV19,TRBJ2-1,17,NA,TGTGCCAGTAGTATGGGGTCGGGAGGGCGGACCATCAACGAGCAGTTCTTC,CASSMGSGGRTINEQFF
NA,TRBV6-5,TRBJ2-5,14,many,TGTGCCAGCAGTTACTCGATAGAGGTGGAGACCCAGTACTTC,CASSYSIEVETQYF
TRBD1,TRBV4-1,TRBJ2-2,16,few,TGCGCCAGCAGCCACTCGACGGGACAGGACACCGGGGAGCTGTTTTTT,CASSHSTGQDTGELFF